This is a list of T cell receptor beta chains from one sample in a study of response to subunit inactivated influenza vaccine. TCRdb reprocessed the RT-PCR reads via MiXCR and lists one record per CDR3 protein. The repertoire holds hundreds of thousands of distinct CDR3 sequences, with 13% to 15% as singletons. This specimen was PBMCs from blood, taken 14 to 15 days before vaccination. All receptors come from a man aged 45-65 years who received an inactivated influenza vaccine. CDR3s include the opening cysteine and the closing phenylalanine or tryptophan. The D gene is left open where the match is weak. Clone size is stated in some rows and not others, as once, few, many or a class when expanded.

>-|TRBJ2-1|TRBV5-5|few
CASSPWLAGGNEQFF
TGTGCCAGCAGCCCCTGGTTGGCCGGGGGCAATGAGCAGTTCTTC
>-|TRBJ1-6|TRBV10-3|-
CAISSDTNNSPLHF
TGTGCCATCAGTTCGGACACCAATAATTCACCCCTCCACTTT
>TRBD2|TRBJ2-7|TRBV11-2|few
CASSLESGIPYEQYF
TGTGCCAGCAGCTTAGAAAGCGGGATACCCTACGAGCAGTACTTC
>-|TRBJ2-3|TRBV5-1|many
CASSDDRASDTQYF
TGCGCCAGCAGCGACGACCGGGCCTCAGATACGCAGTATTTT
>-|TRBJ1-5|TRBV18|-
CASSPSQGVSPQHF
TGTGCCAGCTCACCTTCGCAAGGCGTGTCGCCCCAGCATTTT
>TRBD2|TRBJ2-2|TRBV20-1|-
CSAMKRERSGELFF
TGCAGTGCTATGAAGCGGGAGCGTAGCGGGGAGCTGTTTTTT
>TRBD1|TRBJ2-7|TRBV5-5|-
CASSLGGGPFYEQYF
TGTGCCAGCAGCTTGGGAGGGGGCCCCTTCTACGAGCAGTACTTC
>-|TRBJ1-4|TRBV20-1|-
CSALRDMGEKLFF
TGCAGTGCTCTCCGGGACATGGGTGAAAAACTGTTTTTT
>-|TRBJ2-7|TRBV20-1|many
CSASKRGPLAEQYF
TGCAGTGCTAGTAAACGGGGGCCCTTGGCGGAGCAGTACTTC
>-|TRBJ1-1|TRBV6-5|-
CASSYVAVGENTEAFF
TGTGCCAGCAGTTACGTCGCCGTGGGTGAAAACACTGAAGCTTTCTTT
>-|TRBJ2-1|TRBV29-1|few
CSVEDPGSWNEQFF
TGCAGCGTTGAAGATCCAGGTAGTTGGAATGAGCAGTTCTTC
>-|TRBJ2-5|TRBV7-2|-
CASSLVGRQGVGETQYF
TGTGCCAGCAGCTTAGTGGGGAGACAAGGGGTGGGGGAGACCCAGTACTTC
>-|TRBJ2-5|TRBV4-3|-
CASSQGGQGLETQYF
TGCGCCAGCAGCCAAGGCGGGCAGGGGCTGGAGACCCAGTACTTC
>-|TRBJ2-6|TRBV19|-
CASSISRAGANVLTF
TGTGCCAGTAGTATATCCAGGGCTGGGGCCAACGTCCTGACTTTC
>-|TRBJ2-2|TRBV20-1|many
CSASPGGWGTGELFF
TGCAGTGCTAGCCCGGGGGGCTGGGGCACCGGGGAGCTGTTTTTT
>TRBD1|TRBJ2-7|TRBV25-1|few
CASSETGSGQGAYEQYF
TGTGCCAGCAGTGAAACCGGGTCGGGACAGGGCGCTTACGAGCAGTACTTC
>TRBD2|TRBJ2-7|TRBV4-1|-
CASSQDFSGAPYEQYF
TGCGCCAGCAGCCAAGATTTTAGCGGGGCCCCCTACGAGCAGTACTTC
>-|TRBJ1-1|TRBV11-1|many
CASSLPPWQGKANTEAFF
TGTGCCAGCAGCTTACCTCCGTGGCAGGGAAAAGCGAACACTGAAGCTTTCTTT
>-|TRBJ2-1|TRBV7-2|many
CASSLLAPQHNEQFF
TGTGCCAGCAGCTTACTAGCCCCCCAACACAATGAGCAGTTCTTC
>TRBD2|TRBJ2-5|TRBV12-3/TRBV12-4|many
CASSLARTSGIGETQYF
TGTGCCAGCAGTTTAGCGCGGACTAGCGGGATTGGGGAGACCCAGTACTTC
>-|TRBJ2-2|TRBV5-5|few
CASSLGTRDTGELFF
TGTGCCAGCAGCTTGGGGACCCGGGACACCGGGGAGCTGTTTTTT
>-|TRBJ1-2|TRBV24-1|few
CATSDYRANYGYTF
TGTGCCACCTCGGACTACAGGGCGAACTATGGCTACACCTTC
>TRBD1|TRBJ1-2|TRBV5-1|-
CANSPGTAFVGYTF
TGCGCCAACAGCCCCGGGACAGCTTTTGTGGGCTACACCTTC
>TRBD1|TRBJ2-4|TRBV5-6|many
CASSLVSGGLKNIQYF
TGTGCCAGCAGCTTGGTTTCAGGGGGCTTGAAAAACATTCAGTACTTC
>-|TRBJ2-1|TRBV20-1|few
CSARDEGLSYNEQFF
TGCAGTGCTAGAGATGAAGGGCTCTCCTACAATGAGCAGTTCTTC
>TRBD1|TRBJ2-7|TRBV30|-
CACKSGQGSVPTYEQYF
TGTGCCTGTAAATCGGGACAGGGGAGTGTCCCAACCTACGAGCAGTACTTC
>-|TRBJ2-1|TRBV20-1|few
CSARDRTRNSYNEQFF
TGCAGTGCTAGAGACCGGACGCGGAACTCCTACAATGAGCAGTTCTTC
>TRBD2|TRBJ2-5|TRBV20-1|-
CSEARGAGETQYF
TGCAGTGAAGCGCGGGGGGCGGGGGAGACCCAGTACTTC
>TRBD1|TRBJ1-2|TRBV6-1|few
CASGQGQGRHGYTF
TGTGCCAGCGGCCAGGGACAGGGAAGACATGGCTACACCTTC
>-|TRBJ2-3|TRBV20-1|few
CSASSLDTDTQYF
TGCAGTGCTAGCTCCCTAGATACAGATACGCAGTATTTT
>TRBD1|TRBJ1-2|TRBV20-1|few
CSATGQGAYGYTF
TGCAGTGCTACGGGACAGGGGGCATATGGCTACACCTTC
>TRBD2|TRBJ2-5|TRBV20-1|few
CSARFPGGRQETQYF
TGCAGTGCTAGATTTCCGGGAGGCCGCCAAGAGACCCAGTACTTC
>-|TRBJ1-6|TRBV12-3/TRBV12-4|few
CASSFGRGWGPLHF
TGTGCCAGCAGTTTCGGCAGAGGTTGGGGACCCCTCCACTTT
>TRBD1|TRBJ2-7|TRBV23-1|-
CASSQSNRGLSYEQYF
TGCGCCAGCAGTCAATCGAACAGGGGGCTGTCCTACGAGCAGTACTTC
>-|TRBJ1-1|TRBV4-3|-
CASSQDRGGSWVNTEAFF
TGCGCCAGCAGCCAAGATCGAGGGGGGTCTTGGGTGAACACTGAAGCTTTCTTT
>-|TRBJ1-2|TRBV2|few
CASSGSGNYGYTF
TGTGCCAGCAGTGGCTCAGGGAACTATGGCTACACCTTC
>TRBD1|TRBJ2-7|TRBV4-3|few
CASSQLKGQGLYEQYF
TGCGCCAGCAGCCAACTGAAGGGACAGGGGTTGTACGAGCAGTACTTC
>-|TRBJ1-4|TRBV9|few
CASSVDEYRPTTNEKLFF
TGTGCCAGCAGCGTAGATGAATACAGGCCTACAACTAATGAAAAACTGTTTTTT
>-|TRBJ2-1|TRBV7-3|-
CASSPQLVPGNEQFF
TGTGCCAGCAGCCCCCAGTTAGTTCCCGGCAATGAGCAGTTCTTC
>-|TRBJ1-2|TRBV20-1|few
CSARDPIRGDLVYGYTF
TGCAGTGCTAGAGATCCCATTAGAGGGGACTTAGTCTATGGCTACACCTTC
>TRBD2|TRBJ2-1|TRBV20-1|-
CSARGHLSGSKDEQFF
TGCAGTGCTAGAGGTCACCTTAGCGGGAGTAAAGATGAGCAGTTCTTC
>TRBD2|TRBJ2-1|TRBV11-2|few
CASSFLGLAGGPGNEQFF
TGTGCCAGCAGCTTTCTGGGACTAGCGGGAGGGCCAGGAAATGAGCAGTTCTTC